These T cell receptor beta chains were read from a single sample in a study of shared T cell receptors in the human thymus. The method was immunoSEQ multiplex PCR; TCRdb's version includes in-frame clones alone and lacks a portion of them. This table holds hundreds of thousands of clones, around 87% found once. These data were also reused for a study on human thymus T cells.

Input material: thymocytes. The receptor source for this set is a boy in the first two years of life with a congenital heart defect. Both conserved end residues are part of each CDR3. A D gene is named only where the DNA matches it firmly. Expanded clones get a size class; other rows say once, few or many, or leave the size out.

j_call clone_size d_call v_call cdr3_nt cdr3_aa
TRBJ2-2 few . TRBV4-3 TGCGCCAGCAGCCAAGGGCGTGGCAGGGATAAAACGAACACCGGGGAGCTGTTTTTT CASSQGRGRDKTNTGELFF
TRBJ2-5 . . TRBV9 TGTGCCAGCAGCGTAGATGGCGGAACGTACCAAGAGACCCAGTACTTC CASSVDGGTYQETQYF
TRBJ1-3 . . TRBV6-4 TGTGCCAGCAGTGGACAGCTCTCTGGAAACACCATATATTTT CASSGQLSGNTIYF
TRBJ2-1 . TRBD2 TRBV28 TGTGCCAGCAGTTCCCAAACTCAACTAGCGGGAGGGCCGAACAATGAGCAGTTCTTC CASSSQTQLAGGPNNEQFF
TRBJ2-2 . TRBD2 TRBV28 TGTGCCAGCAGCCCAGGACTAGCGGGGGGGCGGAGAGACACCGGGGAGCTGTTTTTT CASSPGLAGGRRDTGELFF
TRBJ2-7 . . TRBV6-1 TGTGCCAGCAGTAAACGGGACTTATTACGGTACGAGCAGTACTTC CASSKRDLLRYEQYF
TRBJ2-1 . TRBD1 TRBV2 TGTGCCAGCAGTGAAAACAGCCAAAGGGGGCACAATGAGCAGTTCTTC CASSENSQRGHNEQFF
TRBJ2-1 . TRBD2 TRBV6-4 TGTGCCAGCAGGCCGATGCGGGAGGCCCCAAACCGAAGAGACAATGAGCAGTTCTTC CASRPMREAPNRRDNEQFF
TRBJ1-2 . TRBD1 TRBV7-9 TGTGCCAGCAGCCCCGGACAGGGCGGCTACACCTTC CASSPGQGGYTF
TRBJ2-5 . TRBD2 TRBV6-5 TGTGCCAGCAGTTACACTAGCGGGGGGCGAGAGACCCAGTACTTC CASSYTSGGRETQYF
TRBJ2-7 . TRBD1 TRBV23-1 TGCGCCAGCATAGGGAGTACGGACAGGCAAGGCTCCGGGGCAACCTACGAGCAGTACTTC CASIGSTDRQGSGATYEQYF